This T cell receptor (beta chain) was identified in a study of cytomegalovirus exposure and HLA in healthy donors. Study at large: The study's early data release held about 85 million unique TCRs from HLA-typed donors. Among the roughly 400 genotyped donors, 70% to 90% were placed in the Caucasian-associated ancestry cluster. Findings and caveats of the study: TCR beta sequences reportedly predicted most subjects' HLA-A and HLA-B alleles accurately.

A remark on this clone: The antigen remains undetermined.

V lost 1 base and J lost 7, with 14 bases in between. Germline V CDR1 and CDR2: LGHNT, FRNRAP. The CDR3 is made up of 15 amino acids. 13 Jbeta primers and 60 Vbeta primers were used for the PCR. Sequenced by immunoSEQ multiplex PCR; TCRdb stores in-frame clones only, minus some. The sample gives roughly 170,000 clones, around four fifths of which show up once; under 5% is in the top ten. It was healthy bone marrow donors who served as donors. Input material: PBMCs. The receptor's source is a girl between 5 and 17 years old in good health and CMV-seropositive. The rearrangement uses TRBV12-5 and TRBJ1-5; D is possibly TRBD1 (5 bases). CDR3: CASGLAAGSHQPQHF. In DNA form, the CDR3 reads TGTGCTAGTGGTTTGGCAGCAGGGTCCCACCAGCCCCAGCATTTT.